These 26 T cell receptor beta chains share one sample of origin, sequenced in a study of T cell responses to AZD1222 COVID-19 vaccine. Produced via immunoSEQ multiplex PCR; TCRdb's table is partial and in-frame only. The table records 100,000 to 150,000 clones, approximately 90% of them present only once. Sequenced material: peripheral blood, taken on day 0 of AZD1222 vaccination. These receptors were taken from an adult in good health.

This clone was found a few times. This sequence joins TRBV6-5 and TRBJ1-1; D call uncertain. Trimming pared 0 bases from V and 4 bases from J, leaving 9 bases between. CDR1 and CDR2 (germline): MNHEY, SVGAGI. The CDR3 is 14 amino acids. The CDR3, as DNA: TGTGCCAGCAGTTACTCGAGACGGTCCACTGAAGCTTTCTTT. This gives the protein CASSYSRRSTEAFF.

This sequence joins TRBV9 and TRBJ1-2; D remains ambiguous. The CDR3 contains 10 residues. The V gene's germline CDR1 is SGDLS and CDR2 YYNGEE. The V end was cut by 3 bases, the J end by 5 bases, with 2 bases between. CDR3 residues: CASSGYGYTF. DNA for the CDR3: TGTGCCAGCAGCGGATATGGCTACACCTTC.

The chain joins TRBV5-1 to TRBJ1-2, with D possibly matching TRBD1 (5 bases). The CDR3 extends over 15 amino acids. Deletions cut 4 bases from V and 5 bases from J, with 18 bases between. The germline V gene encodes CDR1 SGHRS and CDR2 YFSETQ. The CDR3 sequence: CASSLDTSRGYGYTF. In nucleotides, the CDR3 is TGCGCCAGCAGCCTGGACACGTCCCGAGGATATGGCTACACCTTC.

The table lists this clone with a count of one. CDR3 amino acids: CASSPRDGYGYTF. The CDR3 DNA is TGTGCCAGCTCCCCCCGGGACGGCTATGGCTACACCTTC. The genes are TRBV18 and TRBJ1-2; possibly TRBD1 for D (5 bases). The V gene lost 6 bases and the J gene lost 4 bases, with 12 bases spanning the gap. The CDR3 is made up of 13 amino acids. Per germline, CDR1 KGHSH and CDR2 LQKENI.

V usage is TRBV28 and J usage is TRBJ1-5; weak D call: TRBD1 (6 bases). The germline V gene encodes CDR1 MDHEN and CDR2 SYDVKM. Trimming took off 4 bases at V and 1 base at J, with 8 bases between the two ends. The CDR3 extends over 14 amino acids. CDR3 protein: CASSSGVSNQPQHF. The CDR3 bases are TGTGCCAGCAGTTCAGGGGTAAGCAATCAGCCCCAGCATTTT.

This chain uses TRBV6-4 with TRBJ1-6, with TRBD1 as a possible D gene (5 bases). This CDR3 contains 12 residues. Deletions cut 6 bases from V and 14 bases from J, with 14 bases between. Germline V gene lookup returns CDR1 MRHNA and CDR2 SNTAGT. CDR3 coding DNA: TGTGCCAGCAGCCCCGACAGAACAACCCTCCACTTT. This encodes CASSPDRTTLHF.

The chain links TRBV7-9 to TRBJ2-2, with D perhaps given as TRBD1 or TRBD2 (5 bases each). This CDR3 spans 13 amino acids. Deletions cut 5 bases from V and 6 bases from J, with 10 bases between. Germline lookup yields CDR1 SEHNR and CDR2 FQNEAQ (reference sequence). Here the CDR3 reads CASSPLGAGELFF. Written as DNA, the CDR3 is TGTGCCAGCAGCCCCCTGGGGGCCGGGGAGCTGTTTTTT.

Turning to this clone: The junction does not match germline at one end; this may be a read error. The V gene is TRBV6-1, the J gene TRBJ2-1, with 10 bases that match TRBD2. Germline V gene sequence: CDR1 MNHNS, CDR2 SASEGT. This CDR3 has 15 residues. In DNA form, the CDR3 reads TGTGCCAGCAGAGAAGCGGGGGGGCTGGGCAATGAGCAGTTCTTC. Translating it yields CASREAGGLGNEQFF.

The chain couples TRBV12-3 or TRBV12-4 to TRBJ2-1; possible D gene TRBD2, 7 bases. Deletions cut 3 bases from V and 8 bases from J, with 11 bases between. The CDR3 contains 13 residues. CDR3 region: CASSFLGGDEQFF. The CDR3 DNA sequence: TGTGCCAGCAGTTTCCTAGGGGGGGATGAGCAGTTCTTC.

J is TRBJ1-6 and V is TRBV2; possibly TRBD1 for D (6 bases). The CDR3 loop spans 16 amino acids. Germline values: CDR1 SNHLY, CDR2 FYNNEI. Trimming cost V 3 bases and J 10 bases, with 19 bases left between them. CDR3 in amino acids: CASSDRVGAVGSPLHF. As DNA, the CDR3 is TGTGCCAGCAGTGACCGCGTGGGGGCCGTGGGGTCACCCCTCCACTTT.

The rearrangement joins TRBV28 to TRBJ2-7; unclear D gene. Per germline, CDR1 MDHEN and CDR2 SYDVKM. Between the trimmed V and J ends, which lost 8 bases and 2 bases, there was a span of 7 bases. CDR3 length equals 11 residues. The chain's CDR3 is CASGSPYEQYF. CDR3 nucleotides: TGTGCCAGCGGCTCACCCTACGAGCAGTACTTC.

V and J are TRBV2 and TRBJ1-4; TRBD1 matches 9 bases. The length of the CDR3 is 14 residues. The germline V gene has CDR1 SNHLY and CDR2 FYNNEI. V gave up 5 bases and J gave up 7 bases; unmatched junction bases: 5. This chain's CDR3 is CASSRDRVGEKLFF. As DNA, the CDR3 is TGTGCCAGCAGTAGGGACAGGGTCGGTGAAAAACTGTTTTTT. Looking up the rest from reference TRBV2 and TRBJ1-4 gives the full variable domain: EPEVTQTPSHQVTQMGQEVILRCVPISNHLYFYWYRQILGQKVEFLVSFYNNEISEKSEIFDDQFSVERPDGSNFTLKIRSTKLEDSAMYFCASSRDRVGEKLFFGSGTQLSVL.

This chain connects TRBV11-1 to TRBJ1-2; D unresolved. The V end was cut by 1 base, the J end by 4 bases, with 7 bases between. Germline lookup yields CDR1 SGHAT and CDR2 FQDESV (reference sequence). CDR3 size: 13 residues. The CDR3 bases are TGTGCCAGCAGCTTAGGCGGGCCCTATGGCTACACCTTC. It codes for CASSLGGPYGYTF.

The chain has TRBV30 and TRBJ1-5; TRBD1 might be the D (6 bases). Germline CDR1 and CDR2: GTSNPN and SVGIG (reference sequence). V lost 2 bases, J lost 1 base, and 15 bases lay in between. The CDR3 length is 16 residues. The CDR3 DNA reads TGTGCCTGGAGTAGGGGGGCTCTCAGAAGCAATCAGCCCCAGCATTTT. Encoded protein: CAWSRGALRSNQPQHF.

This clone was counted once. The CDR3: CASIFPGGNTEAFF. In nucleotides, the CDR3 is TGTGCCAGCATCTTCCCGGGGGGGAACACTGAAGCTTTCTTT. The V call is TRBV28, the J call TRBJ1-1; the D gene is possibly TRBD1 (5 bases). The germline gives CDR1 MDHEN, CDR2 SYDVKM. This CDR3 has 14 residues. Trimming pared 7 bases from V and 1 base from J, leaving 13 bases between.

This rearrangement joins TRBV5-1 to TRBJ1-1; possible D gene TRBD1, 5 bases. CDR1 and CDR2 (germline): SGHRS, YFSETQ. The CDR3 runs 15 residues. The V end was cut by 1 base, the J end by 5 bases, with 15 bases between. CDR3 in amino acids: CASSLLGSRGTEAFF. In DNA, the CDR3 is TGCGCCAGCAGCTTGCTCGGGAGTCGGGGGACTGAAGCTTTCTTT.

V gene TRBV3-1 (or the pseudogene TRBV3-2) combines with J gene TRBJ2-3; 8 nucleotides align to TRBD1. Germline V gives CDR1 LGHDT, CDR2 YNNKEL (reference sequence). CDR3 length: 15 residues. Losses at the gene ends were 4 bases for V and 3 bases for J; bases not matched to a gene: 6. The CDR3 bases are TGTGCCAGCAGCCCCCTCAGGGGGCGGACAGATACGCAGTATTTT. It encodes CASSPLRGRTDTQYF.

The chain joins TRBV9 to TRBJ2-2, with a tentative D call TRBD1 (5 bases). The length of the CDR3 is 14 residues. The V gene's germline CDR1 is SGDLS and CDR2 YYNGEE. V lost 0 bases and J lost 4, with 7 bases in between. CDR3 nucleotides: TGTGCCAGCAGCGTAGGACAGTCCACCGGGGAGCTGTTTTTT. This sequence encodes CASSVGQSTGELFF. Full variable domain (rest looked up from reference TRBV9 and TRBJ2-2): DSGVTQTPKHLITATGQRVTLRCSPRSGDLSVYWYQQSLDQGLQFLIQYYNGEERAKGNILERFSAQQFPDLHSELNLSSLELGDSALYFCASSVGQSTGELFFGEGSRLTVL.

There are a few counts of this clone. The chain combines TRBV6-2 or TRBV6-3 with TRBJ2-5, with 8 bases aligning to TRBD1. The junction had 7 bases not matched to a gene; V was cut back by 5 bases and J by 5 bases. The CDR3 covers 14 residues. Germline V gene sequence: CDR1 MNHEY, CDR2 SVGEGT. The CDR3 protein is CASSQRTGGETQYF. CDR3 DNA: TGTGCCAGCAGTCAACGAACAGGGGGGGAGACCCAGTACTTC.

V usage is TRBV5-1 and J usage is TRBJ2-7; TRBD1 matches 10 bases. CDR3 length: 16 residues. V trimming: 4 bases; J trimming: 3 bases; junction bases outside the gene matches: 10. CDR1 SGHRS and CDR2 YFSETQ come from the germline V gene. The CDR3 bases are TGCGCCAGCAGCCGCAATGGGGGGACAGGGGTCTACGAGCAGTACTTC. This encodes CASSRNGGTGVYEQYF.

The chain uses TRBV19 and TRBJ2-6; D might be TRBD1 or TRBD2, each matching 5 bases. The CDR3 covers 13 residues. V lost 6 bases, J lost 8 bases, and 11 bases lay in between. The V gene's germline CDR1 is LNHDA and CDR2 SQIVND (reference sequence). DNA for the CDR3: TGTGCCAGTAGAACAGGACTCTCCAACGTCCTGACTTTC. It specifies CASRTGLSNVLTF.

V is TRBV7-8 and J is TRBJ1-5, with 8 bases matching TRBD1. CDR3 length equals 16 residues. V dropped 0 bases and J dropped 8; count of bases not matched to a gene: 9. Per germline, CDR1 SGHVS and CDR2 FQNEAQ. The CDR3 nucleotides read TGTGCCAGCAGCTTAGCGGGAGGACAGGGTGGGGAGCCCCAGCATTTT. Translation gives CASSLAGGQGGEPQHF.

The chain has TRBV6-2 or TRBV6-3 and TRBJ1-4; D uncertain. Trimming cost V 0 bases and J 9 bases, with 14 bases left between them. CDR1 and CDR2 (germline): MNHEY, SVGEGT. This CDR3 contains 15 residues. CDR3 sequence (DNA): TGTGCCAGCAGTTACTCCGGCAGCCGCTCCCAAAAACTGTTTTTT. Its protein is CASSYSGSRSQKLFF.

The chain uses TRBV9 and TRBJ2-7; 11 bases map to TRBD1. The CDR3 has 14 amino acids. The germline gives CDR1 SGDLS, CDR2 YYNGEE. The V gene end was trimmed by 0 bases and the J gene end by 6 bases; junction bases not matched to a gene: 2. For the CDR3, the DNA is TGTGCCAGCAGCGTAGCTGGGACAGGGGGCGAGCAGTACTTC. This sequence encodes CASSVAGTGGEQYF.

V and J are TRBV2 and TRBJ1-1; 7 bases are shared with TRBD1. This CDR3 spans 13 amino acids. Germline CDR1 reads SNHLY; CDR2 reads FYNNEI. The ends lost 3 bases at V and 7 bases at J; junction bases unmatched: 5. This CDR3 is CASSDWDSFEAFF. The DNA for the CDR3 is TGTGCCAGCAGTGATTGGGACAGCTTTGAAGCTTTCTTT.

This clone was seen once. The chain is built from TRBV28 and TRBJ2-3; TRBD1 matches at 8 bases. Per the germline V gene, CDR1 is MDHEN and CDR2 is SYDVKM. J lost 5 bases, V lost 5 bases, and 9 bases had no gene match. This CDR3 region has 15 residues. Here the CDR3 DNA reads TGTGCCAGCAGTCCTCGACAGGGGCGTAAAGATACGCAGTATTTT. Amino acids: CASSPRQGRKDTQYF.